Listed below are T cell receptor beta chains from one sample, sequenced in a study of regulatory T cells in long-lasting Graves disease. TCRdb independently ran MiXCR on the multiplex PCR reads; one entry per CDR3 protein. The sample consists of roughly 420,000 distinct CDR3 sequences, less than 15% of them appearing once. The same data also contributed to another study, on T cells in Graves' hyperthyroidism and ophthalmopathy.

This material consisted of peripheral blood mononuclear cells (PBMCs), taken at new diagnosis, from a patient treated with antithyroid drugs. The receptors were sampled from a woman aged 45 to 65 with Graves disease. The CDR3 runs from the conserved cysteine through the conserved F or W. Each record gives: clone size, CDR3 length, D gene, J gene, V gene, CDR3 protein, CDR3 DNA. The D gene is left open where the match is weak. Part of the rows lack a size; the others show once, few, many or a class for expanded clones.

NA	13	NA	TRBJ2-7	TRBV30	CAWSLREWYEQYF	TGTGCCTGGAGTCTAAGGGAGTGGTACGAGCAGTACTTC
many	15	TRBD1	TRBJ1-5	TRBV20-1	CSAARTGYSNQPQHF	TGCAGTGCTGCCCGGACAGGCTATAGCAATCAGCCCCAGCATTTT
many	18	TRBD2	TRBJ2-1	TRBV5-1	CASSGGLAGESSYNEQFF	TGCGCCAGCAGCGGGGGGCTAGCGGGGGAGAGCTCCTACAATGAGCAGTTCTTC
NA	12	NA	TRBJ2-1	TRBV20-1	CSARDGVGEQFF	TGCAGTGCTAGAGATGGTGTCGGCGAGCAGTTCTTC
many	17	TRBD2	TRBJ2-2	TRBV12-5	CASGSWPGLAKFGELFF	TGTGCTAGTGGTTCCTGGCCGGGACTAGCGAAGTTTGGGGAGCTGTTTTTT
few	13	TRBD2	TRBJ2-7	TRBV20-1	CSAGLAEGYEQYF	TGCAGTGCTGGACTAGCGGAAGGATACGAGCAGTACTTC
many	19	TRBD2	TRBJ2-7	TRBV28	CASSLPLGLAKPRTYEQYF	TGTGCCAGCAGTCTCCCTTTGGGACTAGCAAAGCCGAGAACCTACGAGCAGTACTTC
NA	18	TRBD1	TRBJ2-2	TRBV20-1	CSARDSQPGQGFTGELFF	TGCAGTGCTAGAGATTCTCAACCGGGACAGGGATTCACCGGGGAGCTGTTTTTT
many	15	TRBD2	TRBJ2-7	TRBV6-2/TRBV6-3	CASSGGGSSSYEQYF	TGTGCCAGCAGTGGGGGAGGGTCGAGCTCCTACGAGCAGTACTTC
NA	18	TRBD2	TRBJ2-1	TRBV4-1	CASSQDVGLAGGYNEQFF	TGCGCCAGCAGCCAAGATGTGGGGCTAGCGGGAGGCTACAATGAGCAGTTCTTC
NA	14	NA	TRBJ1-1	TRBV7-9	CASSLLSGNTEAFF	TGTGCCAGCAGTCTTCTATCTGGGAACACTGAAGCTTTCTTT
few	13	NA	TRBJ1-1	TRBV15	CATNRTGYTEAFF	TGTGCCACCAACAGAACAGGGTACACTGAAGCTTTCTTT
many	15	NA	TRBJ2-1	TRBV5-1	CASSLERASYNEQFF	TGCGCCAGCAGCCTAGAGCGGGCCTCCTACAATGAGCAGTTCTTC
many	15	NA	TRBJ2-7	TRBV6-1	CASSQFGKSSYEQYF	TGTGCCAGCAGCCAATTTGGGAAAAGCTCCTACGAGCAGTACTTC
many	12	TRBD2	TRBJ2-1	TRBV6-2/TRBV6-3	CASSESGTEQFF	TGTGCCAGCAGTGAAAGCGGGACTGAGCAGTTCTTC
many	15	NA	TRBJ2-7	TRBV28	CASSIGTPSSYEQYF	TGTGCCAGCAGTATCGGGACACCGAGCTCCTACGAGCAGTACTTC
many	15	NA	TRBJ2-7	TRBV3-1	CASSQDQGSSYEQYF	TGTGCCAGCAGCCAAGATCAGGGAAGCTCCTACGAGCAGTACTTC
many	13	TRBD1	TRBJ2-1	TRBV30	CAYDRDAYNEQFF	TGTGCCTATGACAGGGACGCCTACAATGAGCAGTTCTTC
few	17	TRBD2	TRBJ2-5	TRBV3-1	CASSQPKLAGVLETQYF	TGTGCCAGCAGCCAACCGAAACTAGCGGGAGTTTTGGAGACCCAGTACTTC
many	15	NA	TRBJ1-5	TRBV7-2	CASSLGAGEHQPQHF	TGTGCCAGCAGCTTAGGGGCAGGAGAGCATCAGCCCCAGCATTTT
many	15	NA	TRBJ2-3	TRBV7-9	CASSLDGSTTDTQYF	TGTGCCAGCAGCTTAGATGGGTCCACCACAGATACGCAGTATTTT
many	15	TRBD1	TRBJ2-3	TRBV7-2	CASDRGQTGTDTQYF	TGTGCCAGCGACAGGGGGCAGACTGGCACAGATACGCAGTATTTT
NA	14	NA	TRBJ1-3	TRBV25-1	CASSDAGSGNTIYF	TGTGCCAGCAGTGACGCCGGCTCTGGAAACACCATATATTTT
many	14	TRBD1	TRBJ2-7	TRBV5-1	CASSRSGTEGEQYF	TGCGCCAGCAGCCGCTCCGGGACAGAGGGCGAGCAGTACTTC
NA	15	TRBD1	TRBJ2-7	TRBV27	CASSISGTGGHEQYF	TGTGCCAGCAGTATATCGGGCACAGGGGGCCACGAGCAGTACTTC
many	13	NA	TRBJ1-4	TRBV12-3/TRBV12-4	CASSLEVAGKLFF	TGTGCCAGCAGTTTAGAAGTCGCGGGAAAACTGTTTTTT